Sequencing of this TCR beta chain was carried out in a study of T cell clones after liver transplantation. Study overall: Immunosuppression withdrawal was tried within 2 years after liver transplantation in this trial. Findings of the study overall: Low donor cell numbers restricted donor-reactive repertoire measurement in a couple of subjects. Rather than being deleted, graft donor-reactive T cells may have moved into the graft.

The CDR3 contains 15 residues. CDR1 and CDR2 (germline): MNHEY, SMNVEV (reference sequence). Trimming pared 3 bases from V and 4 bases from J, leaving 15 bases between. The protocol was immunoSEQ multiplex PCR, while the TCRdb copy is restricted to in-frame clones and leaves out a portion. The sample carries nearly 45,000 clones, 86% recorded once. Note on this clone: Antigen specificity is unknown.

Sorting of unstimulated PBMCs yielded separate CD3+CD4+ and CD3+CD8+ fractions. The sequence was collected from a human patient who received a liver transplant. Part of the T cells may come from the graft donor. The chain links TRBV27 to TRBJ2-5; the D gene is possibly TRBD1 (6 bases). Sequencing used CD4+ T cells from blood, obtained 24 months after liver transplant. The CDR3 DNA reads as TGTGCCAGCAGTTTTGCAGGGGCTCCGGGAGAGACCCAGTACTTC. Its protein product is CASSFAGAPGETQYF.